A single T cell receptor beta chain is shown here with its context. Antigen: not known. CDR3 length equals 12 residues. V was pared by 1 base and J by 8 bases, with 0 bases of the junction left unmatched. Germline CDR1 LGHNA, CDR2 YNFKEQ. Sequencing of DNA taken from cultured CD4+ T cells relied on the Oncomine TCR Beta short-read assay. TCRdb reanalysed the PCR reads using MiXCR and keeps one entry per CDR3 protein. In the table there are some 16,000 distinct CDR3 sequences, 30% to 35% of which are singletons. This entry belongs to a study of vaccination and CD4 T cells after COVID-19. Treatment specified: roughly 10-day PBMC culture with coronavirus spike peptide pools or control peptides (ViraFEST assay).

This receptor was obtained from a human donor with COVID-19. Material: cultured CD4+ T cells from blood. The V call is TRBV4-2, the J call TRBJ2-3; 7 bases match TRBD2. As DNA, the CDR3 is TGTGCCAGCAGCCAAGCGGGGGGTACGCAGTATTTT. It is translated as CASSQAGGTQYF.